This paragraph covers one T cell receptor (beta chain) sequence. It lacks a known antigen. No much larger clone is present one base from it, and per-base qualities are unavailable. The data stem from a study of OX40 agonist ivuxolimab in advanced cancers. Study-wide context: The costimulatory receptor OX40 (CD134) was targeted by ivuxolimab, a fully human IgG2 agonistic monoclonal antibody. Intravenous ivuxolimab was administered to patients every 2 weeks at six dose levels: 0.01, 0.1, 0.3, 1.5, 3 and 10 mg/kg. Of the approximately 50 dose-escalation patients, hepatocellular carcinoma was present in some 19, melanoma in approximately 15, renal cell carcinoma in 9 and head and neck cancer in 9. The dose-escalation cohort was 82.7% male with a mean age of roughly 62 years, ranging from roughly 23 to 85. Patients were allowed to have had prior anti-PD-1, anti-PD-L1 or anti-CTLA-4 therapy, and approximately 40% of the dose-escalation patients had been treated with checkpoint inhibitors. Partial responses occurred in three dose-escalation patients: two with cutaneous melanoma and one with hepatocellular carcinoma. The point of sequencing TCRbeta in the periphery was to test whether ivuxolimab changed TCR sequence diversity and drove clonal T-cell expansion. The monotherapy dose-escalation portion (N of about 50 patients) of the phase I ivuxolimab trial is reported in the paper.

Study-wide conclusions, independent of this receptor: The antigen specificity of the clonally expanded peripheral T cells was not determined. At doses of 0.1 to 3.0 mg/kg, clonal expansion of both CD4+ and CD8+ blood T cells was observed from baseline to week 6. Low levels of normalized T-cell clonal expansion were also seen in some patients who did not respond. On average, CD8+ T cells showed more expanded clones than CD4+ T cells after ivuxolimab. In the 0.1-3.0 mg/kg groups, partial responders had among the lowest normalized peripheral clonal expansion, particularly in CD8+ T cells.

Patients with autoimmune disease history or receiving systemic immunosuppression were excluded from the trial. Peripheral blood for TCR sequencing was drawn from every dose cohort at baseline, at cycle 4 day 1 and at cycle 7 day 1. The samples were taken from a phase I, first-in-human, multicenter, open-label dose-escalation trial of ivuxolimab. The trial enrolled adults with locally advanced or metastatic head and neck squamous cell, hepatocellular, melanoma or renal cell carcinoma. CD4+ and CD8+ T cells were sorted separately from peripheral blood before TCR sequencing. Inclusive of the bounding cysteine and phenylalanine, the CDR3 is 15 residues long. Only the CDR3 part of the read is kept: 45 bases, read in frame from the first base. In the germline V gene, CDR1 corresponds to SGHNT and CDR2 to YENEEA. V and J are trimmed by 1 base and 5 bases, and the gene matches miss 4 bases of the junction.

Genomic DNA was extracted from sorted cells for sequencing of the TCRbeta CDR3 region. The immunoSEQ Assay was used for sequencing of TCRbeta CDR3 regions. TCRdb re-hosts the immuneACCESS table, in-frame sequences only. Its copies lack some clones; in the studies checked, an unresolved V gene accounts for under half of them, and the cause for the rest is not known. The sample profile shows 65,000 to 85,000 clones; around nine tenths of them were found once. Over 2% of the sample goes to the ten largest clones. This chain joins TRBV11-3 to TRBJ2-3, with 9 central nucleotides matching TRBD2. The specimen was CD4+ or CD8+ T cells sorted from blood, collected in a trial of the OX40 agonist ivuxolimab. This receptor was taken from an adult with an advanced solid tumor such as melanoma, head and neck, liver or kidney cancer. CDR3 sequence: CASSLVSGGIDTQYF. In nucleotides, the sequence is TGTGCCAGCAGCTTAGTAAGCGGGGGGATAGATACGCAGTATTTT.